This T cell receptor (beta chain) was recorded in a study of T cell responses to AZD1222 COVID-19 vaccine (dated by TCRdb to the early 2020s). About the study as a whole: Because spike-specific TCR depth and breadth did not differ between the two schedules, AZD1222 recipients who got a second dose at roughly 4 weeks were pooled with those who got a second dose at roughly 12 weeks. A total of 230 to 250 trial participants underwent TCR sequencing, of whom around 210 had received two doses of AZD1222 and 26 had received two doses of the MenACWY control vaccine. Trial participants were enrolled by age into subgroups of 18-55, 56-69 and 70-plus years, and roughly 160, 29 and 62 TCR-sequenced participants, respectively, were included in these subgroups. General conclusions and limits of the study: Reportedly, almost half of the unique spike-specific TCRs recognized epitopes lying outside the regions that are mutated in the B.1.351 and B.1.1.7 variants. Conclusions about previously exposed vaccinees were limited because only six AZD1222 recipients were SARS-CoV-2 seropositive at baseline. The 56-69-year group was small, and its depth increase did not reach significance, likely because of low power. Participants were mostly white British and included more females than males, and it was suggested by the authors that clonal diversity may have been underestimated. Spike-specific TCR breadth and depth rose significantly after two AZD1222 doses compared with day 0 and with MenACWY recipients. Because no day 14 peak-response samples were available, repertoires were characterized only after the peak T cell response. The vaccine-associated CD4 TCRs covered the entire spike protein, and the dominant responses fell in regions 160-218 and 743-854.

The CDR3, from cysteine to phenylalanine, totals 16 residues. CDR3 DNA is the only sequence kept; it has 48 bases, read in frame from the first base. Germline trimming amounts to 1 base on V and 5 bases on J, with 6 as the count of junction bases outside the gene matches. The germline V gene yields SGHNT for CDR1 and YENEEA for CDR2. According to the study, the label for this sample's time point signals: baseline before first vaccination. The vaccinee samples were drawn from two UK trials, COV001 and COV002, one of which was a single-blind randomized controlled phase 2/3 trial testing AZD1222 (ChAdOx1 nCoV-19) in healthy adults. For TCRbeta chain sequencing, PBMC samples from trial participants were taken at day 0 and at day 28 after the second dose. This clone was counted a few times. Its antigen is currently not known. Qualities for individual bases were not recorded, and no much larger clone is one base off. The sample holds other DNA sequences that translate to the same CDR3.

The CDR3 regions of human TCRbeta chains were analyzed by immunosequencing. The authors' pipeline ran thus. TCRs in the repertoires were matched against a reference library of SARS-CoV-2-specific TCRs that had been generated with the MIRA antigen-specificity platform. Breadth was defined as the fraction of unique TCRs that were SARS-CoV-2-associated, and depth was defined as the fraction of total T cells that were SARS-CoV-2-associated. Using the MIRA data, each spike-specific TCR was mapped to the spike region that the TCR reacts to and placed in a CD4 or CD8 class. Log10-transformed breadth and depth values were compared by one-way ANOVA with Sidak's multiple comparisons tests. What TCRdb holds here is the immuneACCESS table cut down to in-frame rearrangements. Part of the clones is not present; checked against another copy, under half of the missing clones reflect an unresolved V gene, and the others are unexplained. V and J calls and clone size come straight from that table; D and trimming were deduced from the DNA. This sample is represented by about 50,000 clones; about 87% of them were singletons. Approximately 14% of the sample belongs to the ten largest clones.

The sample here was peripheral blood, taken on day 0 of AZD1222 vaccination. Recombination joined TRBV11-3 with TRBJ2-5; 11 of the junction bases match TRBD2. This TCR came from an adult in good health. The CDR3 region reads CASSLGLAGGEETQYF. The DNA sequence is TGTGCCAGCAGCTTAGGGCTAGCGGGAGGAGAGGAGACCCAGTACTTC.